The 27 T cell receptor beta chains given below trace back to one sample, sequenced in a study of neurological immune-mediated disorders. TCRdb recomputed calls from the 5' RACE reads with MiXCR, one row per CDR3 protein. The repertoire includes about 46,000 distinct CDR3 sequences, around 3.3% of them detected once, and roughly 15% sits in the top ten. The sequencing input was PBMCs. These receptors all stem from a woman in her forties or fifties with multiple sclerosis.

This clonotype was picked up many times. CDR3 DNA sequence: TGCAGTGCTAGTCCCCGATTGGGTAGAGAGACTAGCGTTAAAAACATTCAGTACTTC. Amino acid sequence: CSASPRLGRETSVKNIQYF. V is TRBV20-1 and J is TRBJ2-4, with TRBD2 matching over 8 bases. Germline loops: CDR1 DFQATT, CDR2 SNEGSKA (reference sequence). The length of the CDR3 is 19 residues. The junction had 20 bases not matched to a gene; V was cut back by 3 bases and J by 4 bases.

V and J are TRBV20-1 and TRBJ2-5; 7 bases align to TRBD1. The CDR3 loop spans 17 amino acids. The J segment lost 1 base and the V segment lost 0 bases, leaving 11 bases of the junction unmatched. CDR1 and CDR2 from the germline V gene are DFQATT and SNEGSKA (reference sequence). CDR3 region: CSARDDGTVGRQETQYF. The CDR3 DNA reads as TGCAGTGCTAGAGACGACGGGACAGTGGGACGCCAAGAGACCCAGTACTTC.

This clonotype has ten or more counts. The chain combines TRBV7-2 with TRBJ2-1; D is ambiguous. Trimming removed 3 bases at V and 7 bases at J, with 10 bases between. Germline V gives CDR1 SGHTA, CDR2 FQGNSA. The CDR3 loop spans 13 amino acids. The CDR3 coding sequence is TGTGCCAGCAGCTTGCCCATCAGTAATGAGCAGTTCTTC. Its protein is CASSLPISNEQFF.

As to this clonotype: A much bigger clone sits one base away, suggesting this may be a read error. The V gene is TRBV5-1, the J gene TRBJ1-1; 7 positions match TRBD1. CDR3 length: 15 residues. CDR1 is SGHRS, CDR2 YFSETQ, per germline. Germline trimming cut 0 bases from V and 1 base from J; bases unmatched to any gene: 3. The CDR3 is CASSLDRGANTEAFF. The CDR3, as DNA: TGCGCCAGCAGCTTGGACAGGGGCGCGAACACTGAAGCTTTCTTT.

This clonotype was observed many times. The CDR3 spells CASSRSTAGLARGNEQFF. CDR3 coding DNA: TGTGCCAGCAGCCGATCCACCGCCGGACTAGCAAGGGGCAATGAGCAGTTCTTC. The chain uses TRBV7-9 and TRBJ2-1; TRBD2 matches at 8 bases. The ends lost 5 bases at V and 6 bases at J; junction bases unmatched: 18. Germline assignment: CDR1 SEHNR and CDR2 FQNEAQ (reference sequence). The CDR3 runs 18 residues.

In its sample, this clonotype was seen many times. J is TRBJ2-6 and V is TRBV5-1; tentative D call: TRBD1 (6 bases). The CDR3 is made up of 16 amino acids. Germline V gives CDR1 SGHRS, CDR2 YFSETQ. The V gene lost 4 bases and the J gene lost 1 base, with 12 bases spanning the gap. Here the CDR3 DNA reads TGCGCCAGCAGCCCGACTACAGGGTCTGGGGCCAACGTCCTGACTTTC. This encodes CASSPTTGSGANVLTF.

The table lists this clonotype with many counts. The chain joins TRBV3-1 to TRBJ2-5, with D unclear. This CDR3 is 12 amino acids long. Between the trimmed V and J ends, which lost 1 base and 5 bases, there was a span of 5 bases. The germline V gene encodes CDR1 LGHDT and CDR2 YNNKEL (reference sequence). The CDR3 region is CASSQAGETQYF. CDR3 DNA sequence: TGTGCCAGCAGCCAAGCCGGGGAGACCCAGTACTTC.

Ten or more counts support this clonotype. The chain combines TRBV20-1 with TRBJ1-2, with no clear D. Germline V CDR1 and CDR2: DFQATT, SNEGSKA (reference sequence). This CDR3 is built from 13 residues. The V end was cut by 5 bases, the J end by 0 bases, with 10 bases between. For the CDR3, the DNA is TGCAGTGCTCGGGTGAGAACTAACTATGGCTACACCTTC. It specifies CSARVRTNYGYTF.

This clonotype was seen many times. The CDR3 DNA follows: TGTGCCAGCAGTTACTACCCCATCCCTGGGGCTAGCACAGATACGCAGTATTTT. Translated, it gives CASSYYPIPGASTDTQYF. The chain recombines TRBV6-5 with TRBJ2-3, with a tentative D call TRBD1 (5 bases). The ends were cut back, 1 base at V and 0 bases at J, with 17 bases in the middle. CDR1 is MNHEY, CDR2 SVGAGI, per germline. CDR3 length: 18 amino acids.

Many counts were recorded for this clonotype. This chain connects TRBV20-1 to TRBJ1-1; 8 positions match TRBD1. V lost 5 bases and J lost 4; bases outside the gene matches: 3. The CDR3 is 12 amino acids. The germline CDR1 and CDR2 sequences are DFQATT and SNEGSKA (reference sequence). The CDR3 here is CSARTGITEAFF. The CDR3 nucleotides are TGCAGTGCTCGGACAGGGATCACTGAAGCTTTCTTT.

This clonotype has ten or more counts. The genes are TRBV5-1 and TRBJ1-5; perhaps TRBD1 as D (6 bases). Trimming cost V 5 bases and J 5 bases, with 17 bases left between them. Germline CDR1 is SGHRS and CDR2 is YFSETQ. The CDR3 totals 15 residues. DNA of the CDR3: TGCGCCAGCAGTCGACGCCCAGGGGATGATCAGCCCCAGCATTTT. Encoded protein: CASSRRPGDDQPQHF.

In this sample, this clonotype turned up many times. This chain uses TRBV20-1 with TRBJ2-7; a weak D match, TRBD2 (6 bases). The CDR3 extends over 12 amino acids. V was trimmed by 4 bases and J by 6 bases, leaving 13 bases between them. CDR1 is DFQATT and CDR2 is SNEGSKA in the germline V gene (reference sequence). CDR3 coding DNA: TGCAGTGCTAACCGCGGGGCTAGCGAGCAGTACTTC. It yields the protein CSANRGASEQYF.

This clonotype was observed many times. V is TRBV5-5 and J is TRBJ2-5, with 8 bases lining up with TRBD2. The CDR3 loop spans 15 amino acids. Germline CDR1 reads SGHKS; CDR2 reads YYEKEE (reference sequence). Trimming took 0 bases from V and 5 from J; bases not matched to a gene: 6. The CDR3 reads CASSLALSGGETQYF. The CDR3 DNA follows: TGTGCCAGCAGCTTGGCCCTCAGCGGGGGTGAGACCCAGTACTTC.

This clonotype came up many times. The chain uses TRBV5-6 and TRBJ1-1; 8 bases line up with TRBD1. From germline, CDR1 is SGHDT and CDR2 YYEEEE. V shed 5 bases, J shed 11 bases, and the junction held 11 bases outside the gene matches. The CDR3 sequence is 13 residues long. Here the CDR3 reads CASSWSGGDRAFF. CDR3 coding DNA: TGTGCCAGCAGTTGGTCAGGGGGCGATCGTGCTTTCTTT. The full variable domain, its missing parts supplied by reference TRBV5-6 and TRBJ1-1, is DAGVTQSPTHLIKTRGQQVTLRCSPKSGHDTVSWYQQALGQGPQFIFQYYEEEERQRGNFPDRFSGHQFPNYSSELNVNALLLGDSALYLCASSWSGGDRAFFGQGTRLTVV.

Many counts were recorded for this clonotype. This sequence joins TRBV6-5 and TRBJ2-5, with TRBD2 matching 9 bases. Germline trimming cut 6 bases from V and 3 bases from J; bases unmatched to any gene: 11. From germline, CDR1 is MNHEY and CDR2 SVGAGI. CDR3 length: 16 residues. The CDR3: CASSRPPAGGKETQYF. CDR3 DNA: TGTGCCAGCAGCCGCCCCCCAGCGGGAGGAAAAGAGACCCAGTACTTC.

The table lists this clonotype with many counts. The genes are TRBV11-2 and TRBJ1-1; maybe TRBD1 (5 bases). Germline values: CDR1 SGHAT, CDR2 FQNNGV. Trimming took 1 base from V and 1 from J, leaving 13 bases between them. The CDR3 extends over 16 amino acids. The DNA of the CDR3 is TGTGCCAGCAGCTTAGGAGTCAGGGAATCGAACACTGAAGCTTTCTTT. It translates to CASSLGVRESNTEAFF.

This clonotype was seen repeatedly, ten times or more. This chain uses TRBV9 with TRBJ2-3, with D possibly matching TRBD2 (5 bases). Germline CDR1 and CDR2: SGDLS and YYNGEE. The V and J ends lost 2 bases and 1 base respectively, with 11 bases between them. This CDR3 contains 15 residues. CDR3 amino acids: CASSVGVAGTDTQYF. CDR3 coding DNA: TGTGCCAGCAGCGTGGGAGTGGCGGGCACAGATACGCAGTATTTT.

This clonotype was recorded at least ten times. The V call is TRBV7-2, the J call TRBJ2-1, with D maybe TRBD1 (6 bases). V gave up 2 bases and J gave up 15 bases, with 17 bases separating them. The CDR3 loop spans 13 amino acids. Germline V gene sequence: CDR1 SGHTA, CDR2 FQGNSA. The CDR3: CASSLPPDRRRFF. CDR3 bases: TGTGCCAGCAGCTTACCCCCAGACAGGCGAAGGTTCTTC.

The sample holds many counts of this clonotype. The V call is TRBV9, the J call TRBJ1-1; TRBD1 might be the D (5 bases). The V gene's germline CDR1 is SGDLS and CDR2 YYNGEE. The CDR3 totals 15 residues. V dropped 0 bases and J dropped 2 bases, with 11 bases sitting between them. This CDR3 reads CASSVAGTLNTEAFF. The CDR3 DNA reads TGTGCCAGCAGCGTAGCCGGGACGCTAAACACTGAAGCTTTCTTT.

This clonotype was found a few times. This sequence may be a read error, since a much larger clone differs from it by one base. The gene calls are TRBV5-1 and TRBJ2-5; TRBD2 matches at 13 bases. This CDR3 contains 15 residues. Germline V gives CDR1 SGHRS, CDR2 YFSETQ. CDR3 coding DNA: TGCGCCAGCAGCTTGGCCGGACTAGCGGGGGAGACCAAGTACTTC. The encoded protein is CASSLAGLAGETKYF.

At least ten counts were recorded for this clonotype. The chain has TRBV7-2 and TRBJ1-1; D might be TRBD1 (5 bases). The CDR3 runs to 14 residues. The ends were cut back, 5 bases at V and 1 base at J, with 11 bases in the middle. Germline lookup yields CDR1 SGHTA and CDR2 FQGNSA. The CDR3 is CASSLIRENTEAFF. CDR3 nucleotide sequence: TGTGCCAGCAGCCTTATCAGGGAGAACACTGAAGCTTTCTTT.

This clonotype was found a few times. A much more abundant neighbour one base away suggests this may be a read error. The V and J genes are TRBV20-1 and TRBJ1-1; the D gene is possibly TRBD1 (5 bases). Germline values: CDR1 DFQATT, CDR2 SNEGSKA (reference sequence). CDR3 length: 13 amino acids. The CDR3 DNA reads TGCAGTGATAGAGACAGCCTGAACACTGAAGCTTTCTTT. Translating gives CSDRDSLNTEAFF.

At least ten counts were recorded for this clonotype. This chain joins TRBV4-2 and TRBJ2-5; tentative D call: TRBD1 (5 bases). This CDR3 has 17 residues. V gave up 1 base and J gave up 4 bases, with 19 bases separating them. Per germline, CDR1 LGHNA and CDR2 YNFKEQ. The CDR3 coding sequence is TGTGCCAGCAGCCAAGGCAAACGCCAGGGTTTCGGAGAGACCCAGTACTTC. Translation: CASSQGKRQGFGETQYF.

This clonotype showed up many times. The chain combines TRBV20-1 with TRBJ2-1; no firm D call. Germline V CDR1 and CDR2: DFQATT, SNEGSKA (reference sequence). V was shortened by 1 base and J by 6 bases, with 13 bases between the two germline ends. This CDR3 spans 14 amino acids. The DNA for the CDR3 is TGCAGTGCTAGAGGGGGTGGCGGAGTCAATGAGCAGTTCTTC. This translates into CSARGGGGVNEQFF.

This clonotype was observed at least ten times. The V and J genes are TRBV6-5 and TRBJ2-2, with 7 positions matching TRBD1. This CDR3 spans 16 amino acids. CDR1 is MNHEY, CDR2 SVGAGI, per germline. Trimming removed 9 bases from V and 7 bases from J; junction bases left unmatched: 17. CDR3 coding DNA: TGTGCCAGGGGAACCGGGACAGCCGAGGAGGACGGGGAGCTGTTTTTT. Translating gives CARGTGTAEEDGELFF.

This clonotype occurred many times. The chain uses TRBV5-4 and TRBJ2-1; TRBD1 matches 8 bases. J was trimmed by 10 bases and V by 0 bases; bases with no gene match: 3. The germline CDR1 and CDR2 sequences are SGHNT and YYREEE (reference sequence). The CDR3 length is 13 residues. The CDR3 DNA is TGTGCCAGCAGCTTGGTGCAGGGGGCGGAGCAGTTCTTC. The encoded protein is CASSLVQGAEQFF.

This clonotype was found many times. The rearrangement joins TRBV20-1 to TRBJ2-5, with 7 bases matching TRBD2. Germline trimming cut 3 bases from V and 4 bases from J; bases unmatched to any gene: 11. CDR3 size: 15 residues. The germline V gene encodes CDR1 DFQATT and CDR2 SNEGSKA (reference sequence). The CDR3: CSASSGNAVSETQYF. The CDR3 DNA reads TGCAGTGCTAGCAGCGGGAACGCGGTGTCAGAGACCCAGTACTTC.